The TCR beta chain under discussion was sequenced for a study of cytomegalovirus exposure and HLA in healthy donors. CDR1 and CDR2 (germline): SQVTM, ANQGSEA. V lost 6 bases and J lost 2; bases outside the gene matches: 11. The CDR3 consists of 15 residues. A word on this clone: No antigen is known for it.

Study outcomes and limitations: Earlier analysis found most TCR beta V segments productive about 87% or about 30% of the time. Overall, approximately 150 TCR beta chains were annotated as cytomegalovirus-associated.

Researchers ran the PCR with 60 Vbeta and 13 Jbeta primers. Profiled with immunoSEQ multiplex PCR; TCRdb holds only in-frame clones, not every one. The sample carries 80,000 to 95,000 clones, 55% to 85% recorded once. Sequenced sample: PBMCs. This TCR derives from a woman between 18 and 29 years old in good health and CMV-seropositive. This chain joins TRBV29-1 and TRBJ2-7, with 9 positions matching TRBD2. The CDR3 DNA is TGCAGCGTCGAAAGGCGACTAGCGGATACCTACGAGCAGTACTTC. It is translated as CSVERRLADTYEQYF.